This T cell receptor (beta chain) was recorded in a study of shared clonotypes between healthy human individuals. Findings and caveats of the study: Non-shared clonotypes had lower generation probabilities than clonotypes shared by all four sorted-subset donors. A generally larger estimated richness was seen in naive subsets than in memory subsets.

Here immunoSEQ multiplex PCR was the method, and the copy in TCRdb shows in-frame clones only, minus some. The repertoire holds about 2.4 million clones, with more than 90% as singletons. Germline V CDR1 and CDR2: SGHDT, YYEEEE. The length of the CDR3 is 15 residues. V lost 0 bases and J lost 0, with 10 bases in between. Details on this clone: The antigen remains undetermined.

The specimen was naive CD4+ T cells sorted from blood. Subset noted: CD45RA+ positively selected. The receptor was isolated from a man between 18 and 35 years old in good health. The chain recombines TRBV5-6 with TRBJ2-7, with TRBD1 as a possible D gene (6 bases). CDR3 sequence reads: CASSLEGVSSYEQYF. CDR3 sequence (DNA): TGTGCCAGCAGCTTGGAGGGGGTTAGCTCCTACGAGCAGTACTTC.